This entry lists 30 T cell receptor beta chains sequenced from one sample in a study of siplizumab effects on memory and regulatory T cells. Libraries were prepared by immunoSEQ multiplex PCR; TCRdb keeps only in-frame clonotypes and omits some of them. Found here are about 56,000 clones, less than 98% of them singletons; the top ten hold roughly 1.1%. Sample: naive CD8+ T cells sorted from blood. The receptors stem from a human donor in good health.

The J gene is TRBJ1-2, the V gene TRBV27; 8 nucleotides agree with TRBD1. Germline assignment: CDR1 MNHEY and CDR2 SMNVEV (reference sequence). Germline trimming cut 3 bases from V and 4 bases from J; bases unmatched to any gene: 4. The CDR3 sequence is 14 residues long. The CDR3 bases are TGTGCCAGCAGTTTCCACGGGACAGGCTATGGCTACACCTTC. It translates to CASSFHGTGYGYTF.

This chain connects TRBV23-1 to TRBJ2-3; the D gene could be TRBD1 or TRBD2 (5 bases each). TRBV23-1 is an open reading frame, and its role is uncertain. There are 14 residues in the CDR3. V lost 3 bases, J lost 0 bases, and 7 bases lay in between. The CDR3 DNA reads as TGCGCCAGCAGTCACCGGGACAGCACAGATACGCAGTATTTT. Encoded protein: CASSHRDSTDTQYF.

J is TRBJ2-6 and V is TRBV11-2; 10 nucleotides align to TRBD1. The CDR3 consists of 16 residues. V gave up 3 bases and J gave up 4 bases; unmatched junction bases: 3. The germline V gene has CDR1 SGHAT and CDR2 FQNNGV. CDR3 DNA: TGTGCCAGCAGCTTGGGACAGGGGACGGGGGCCAACGTCCTGACTTTC. Its translation: CASSLGQGTGANVLTF.

The chain employs TRBV2 and TRBJ1-2; D gene unclear. Germline V gene lookup returns CDR1 SNHLY and CDR2 FYNNEI. V lost 1 base and J 7 bases, leaving 10 bases between the germline ends. The CDR3 is made up of 13 amino acids. The CDR3 sequence is CASSEVGWVGYTF. The CDR3 nucleotides are TGTGCCAGCAGTGAAGTAGGGTGGGTTGGCTACACCTTC. Drawing the rest from reference TRBV2 and TRBJ1-2, the complete variable domain is EPEVTQTPSHQVTQMGQEVILRCVPISNHLYFYWYRQILGQKVEFLVSFYNNEISEKSEIFDDQFSVERPDGSNFTLKIRSTKLEDSAMYFCASSEVGWVGYTFGSGTRLTVV.

The chain couples TRBV28 to TRBJ1-2; tentative D call: TRBD1 (6 bases). Deletions cut 7 bases from V and 2 bases from J, with 23 bases between. The CDR3 length is 17 residues. CDR1 and CDR2 (germline): MDHEN, SYDVKM. CDR3 bases: TGTGCCAGCACCGGAGGCGCAGGGGCCACTTTCAACTATGGCTACACCTTC. Its translation: CASTGGAGATFNYGYTF.

The J gene is TRBJ1-2, the V gene TRBV6-1; no reliable D call. Germline lookup yields CDR1 MNHNS and CDR2 SASEGT. The V end lost 2 bases, the J end lost 11 bases, and 18 bases lay between the germline ends. The CDR3 is made up of 14 amino acids. The CDR3: CASSELGDNRPYTF. Here the CDR3 DNA reads TGTGCCAGCAGTGAACTCGGCGATAATCGACCTTACACCTTC.

CDR3 protein: CASSLGTSGLTDTQYF. As DNA, the CDR3 is TGTGCCAGCAGCTTAGGGACTAGCGGGCTCACAGATACGCAGTATTTT. V usage is TRBV7-2 and J usage is TRBJ2-3, with TRBD2 matching over 11 bases. Germline trimming cut 1 base from V and 2 bases from J; bases unmatched to any gene: 2. This CDR3 comprises 16 residues. Germline V gene sequence: CDR1 SGHTA, CDR2 FQGNSA. The variable domain in full, completed from reference TRBV7-2 and TRBJ2-3, reads GAGVSQSPSNKVTEKGKDVELRCDPISGHTALYWYRQSLGQGLEFLIYFQGNSAPDKSGLPSDRFSAERTGGSVSTLTIQRTQQEDSAVYLCASSLGTSGLTDTQYFGPGTRLTVL.

This rearrangement joins TRBV10-3 to TRBJ1-1, with D unresolved. This CDR3 region has 13 residues. The V gene lost 6 bases and the J gene lost 2 bases, with 10 bases spanning the gap. The V gene's germline CDR1 is ENHRY and CDR2 SYGVKD. This chain's CDR3 is CAIRADFNTEAFF. The CDR3 bases are TGTGCCATCAGGGCAGATTTTAACACTGAAGCTTTCTTT.

This clone was recorded once. The chain recombines TRBV7-9 with TRBJ2-7; D gene uncertain. V dropped 1 base and J dropped 5 bases, with 12 bases sitting between them. Germline CDR1 is SEHNR and CDR2 is FQNEAQ (reference sequence). This CDR3 is built from 14 residues. The CDR3, as DNA: TGTGCCAGCAGCTTAGTGGGTTGGGTCAACGAGCAGTACTTC. Translation gives CASSLVGWVNEQYF.

V gene TRBV4-2 combines with J gene TRBJ1-2; 10 nucleotides align to TRBD1. The CDR3 is made up of 16 amino acids. Trimming removed 4 bases from V and 4 bases from J; junction bases left unmatched: 9. Per the germline V gene, CDR1 is LGHNA and CDR2 is YNFKEQ. Written as DNA, the CDR3 is TGTGCCAGCAGCCTTAAGACAGGGGGCGTCCTCTATGGCTACACCTTC. This encodes CASSLKTGGVLYGYTF.

The gene calls are TRBV27 and TRBJ2-3, with 12 bases lining up with TRBD2. The CDR3 runs 16 residues. Germline V gene data show CDR1 as MNHEY and CDR2 as SMNVEV (reference sequence). Trimming removed 2 bases from V and 0 bases from J; junction bases left unmatched: 0. CDR3 DNA: TGTGCCAGCAGTTTAGGGACTAGCGGGAGCACAGATACGCAGTATTTT. Its protein product is CASSLGTSGSTDTQYF.

The chain recombines TRBV27 with TRBJ2-5; TRBD2 agrees at 10 bases. CDR3 length: 14 residues. The germline V gene has CDR1 MNHEY and CDR2 SMNVEV (reference sequence). The trim removed 6 bases at V and 4 bases at J, leaving 5 bases unmatched. CDR3 DNA sequence: TGTGCCAGCAGCCTAGCGGGGGCTGTAGAGACCCAGTACTTC. This encodes CASSLAGAVETQYF.

The rearrangement joins TRBV28 to TRBJ2-1; the match to TRBD1 covers 7 bases. V lost 5 bases, J lost 6 bases, and 16 bases stayed unmatched. The V gene's germline CDR1 is MDHEN and CDR2 SYDVKM. The CDR3 covers 17 residues. DNA of the CDR3: TGTGCCAGCAGTACCAGACAGGGTGAGGAGGTGGCCAATGAGCAGTTCTTC. Protein: CASSTRQGEEVANEQFF.

The J gene is TRBJ2-7, the V gene TRBV12-5; 13 bases align to TRBD2. Trimming took 3 bases from V and 5 from J; bases not matched to a gene: 4. Germline lookup yields CDR1 LGHNT and CDR2 FRNRAP. The CDR3 extends over 15 amino acids. The CDR3, as DNA: TGTGCTAGTGGTTTAGGACTAGCGGGAGTCCACGAGCAGTACTTC. This sequence encodes CASGLGLAGVHEQYF. Full variable domain (missing parts from reference TRBV12-5 and TRBJ2-7): DARVTQTPRHKVTEMGQEVTMRCQPILGHNTVFWYRQTMMQGLELLAYFRNRAPLDDSGMPKDRFSAEMPDATLATLKIQPSEPRDSAVYFCASGLGLAGVHEQYFGPGTRLTVT.

CDR3 residues: CAWSPLHNEQFF. The CDR3 region has the DNA TGTGCCTGGAGCCCTCTACACAATGAGCAGTTCTTC. The chain uses TRBV30 and TRBJ2-1; D is undetermined. CDR1 and CDR2 (germline): GTSNPN, SVGIG (reference sequence). The CDR3 is 12 residues long. Trimming pared 3 bases from V and 5 bases from J, leaving 8 bases between.

The rearrangement joins TRBV29-1 to TRBJ2-3; perhaps D is TRBD1 or TRBD2 (7 bases each). This CDR3 comprises 14 residues. Trimming left V 6 bases short and J 0 bases short, with 13 bases between. CDR1 and CDR2 (germline): SQVTM, ANQGSEA. The CDR3 here is CSVRQGGSTDTQYF. The CDR3 DNA reads TGCAGCGTCCGACAGGGAGGGAGCACAGATACGCAGTATTTT.

V is TRBV19 and J is TRBJ1-1; 9 positions agree with TRBD1. Losses at the gene ends were 5 bases for V and 8 bases for J; bases not matched to a gene: 6. The CDR3 is made up of 13 amino acids. Germline CDR1 reads LNHDA; CDR2 reads SQIVND (reference sequence). In nucleotides, the CDR3 is TGTGCCAGTAGTCCGCGGACAGGGGAGGAAGCTTTCTTT. It translates to CASSPRTGEEAFF.

The chain couples TRBV6-5 to TRBJ2-7; D ambiguous. CDR3 length equals 14 residues. CDR1 and CDR2 from the germline V gene are MNHEY and SVGAGI. Trimming took off 0 bases at V and 3 bases at J, with 9 bases between the two ends. CDR3 protein: CASSYSSGYYEQYF. The CDR3 DNA reads TGTGCCAGCAGTTACTCGTCAGGCTACTACGAGCAGTACTTC.

This sequence joins TRBV7-8 and TRBJ2-1; 7 bases fit TRBD1. The CDR3 extends over 14 amino acids. Trimming cost V 5 bases and J 3 bases; bases outside gene matches: 4. CDR1 and CDR2 from the germline V gene are SGHVS and FQNEAQ. CDR3 amino acids: CASSTGTDYNEQFF. The CDR3 nucleotides read TGTGCCAGCAGCACCGGGACAGACTACAATGAGCAGTTCTTC.

This rearrangement joins TRBV7-9 to TRBJ1-2; no clear D. The CDR3 has 17 residues. The germline CDR1 and CDR2 sequences are SEHNR and FQNEAQ (reference sequence). Trimming cost V 1 base and J 4 bases, with 19 bases left between them. The CDR3 DNA reads as TGTGCCAGCAGCTTAGAGGTGGTACCGGGTGCCCGCTATGGCTACACCTTC. Translation: CASSLEVVPGARYGYTF.

The chain combines TRBV13 with TRBJ2-3; D might be TRBD1 or TRBD2, each matching 5 bases. CDR1 and CDR2 from the germline V gene are PRHDT and FYEKMQ (reference sequence). The CDR3 spans 16 residues. Trimming took off 0 bases at V and 4 bases at J, with 14 bases between the two ends. The CDR3 loop is CASSLGTGPISDTQYF. CDR3 coding DNA: TGTGCCAGCAGCTTAGGCACGGGACCTATTTCAGATACGCAGTATTTT.

The gene calls are TRBV5-6 and TRBJ2-1; D remains ambiguous. The CDR3 has 11 residues. Trimming stripped 0 bases from V and 10 bases from J, with 5 bases between. Germline CDR1 SGHDT, CDR2 YYEEEE. CDR3 nucleotides: TGTGCCAGCAGCTTGGCCTCAGAGCAGTTCTTC. As protein: CASSLASEQFF.

The rearrangement uses TRBV29-1 and TRBJ2-3; D is ambiguous. Germline V gene data show CDR1 as SQVTM and CDR2 as ANQGSEA. This CDR3 contains 10 residues. V gave up 5 bases and J gave up 4 bases, with 4 bases separating them. The CDR3 nucleotides read TGCAGCGTTTTCGCAGATACGCAGTATTTT. Amino acids: CSVFADTQYF.

V gene TRBV7-6 combines with J gene TRBJ2-1; maybe TRBD2 (6 bases). Germline CDR1 SGHVS, CDR2 FNYEAQ. V lost 4 bases, J lost 7 bases, and 11 bases lay in between. The CDR3 length is 13 residues. The CDR3 bases are TGTGCCAGCAGCTCCCGGGAGTGGAATGAGCAGTTCTTC. This sequence encodes CASSSREWNEQFF.

The gene calls are TRBV28 and TRBJ1-5; 8 bases are a match to TRBD1. Germline trimming cut 5 bases from V and 4 bases from J; bases unmatched to any gene: 13. The CDR3 covers 17 residues. The germline V gene encodes CDR1 MDHEN and CDR2 SYDVKM. This chain's CDR3 is CASSRTADRVGNQPQHF. DNA of the CDR3: TGTGCCAGCAGTCGGACCGCGGACAGGGTGGGAAATCAGCCCCAGCATTTT. The whole variable domain, filled in from reference TRBV28 and TRBJ1-5, reads DVKVTQSSRYLVKRTGEKVFLECVQDMDHENMFWYRQDPGLGLRLIYFSYDVKMKEKGDIPEGYSVSREKKERFSLILESASTNQTSMYLCASSRTADRVGNQPQHFGDGTRLSIL.

Of note for this clone: This same CDR3 is encoded by further DNA sequences in the sample. The chain carries TRBV28 and TRBJ2-1; unclear D gene. The CDR3 contains 15 residues. Germline V gives CDR1 MDHEN, CDR2 SYDVKM. V lost 2 bases, J lost 0 bases, and 8 bases lay in between. The CDR3 region has the DNA TGTGCCAGCAGTTTAGGCGGAAGCTCCTACAATGAGCAGTTCTTC. Its translation is CASSLGGSSYNEQFF.

This chain joins TRBV4-1 and TRBJ1-6, with TRBD1 as a possible D gene (6 bases). The length of the CDR3 is 15 residues. CDR1 MGHRA and CDR2 YSYEKL come from the germline V gene. V shed 4 bases and J shed 9 bases, with 16 bases lying between them. The CDR3 loop is CASSLLRGASSPLHF. CDR3 nucleotides: TGCGCCAGCAGCCTCCTGAGGGGGGCTAGTTCACCCCTCCACTTT.

This rearrangement joins TRBV6-5 to TRBJ2-3; D perhaps matches TRBD2 (6 bases). The CDR3 is 14 amino acids. Trimming cost V 6 bases and J 10 bases, with 20 bases left between them. Germline CDR1 and CDR2: MNHEY and SVGAGI. CDR3: CASSPGGGGEAQYF. The DNA for the CDR3 is TGTGCCAGCAGCCCCGGGGGAGGAGGGGAAGCGCAGTATTTT.

The table lists this clone with a count of one. The V and J genes are TRBV28 and TRBJ1-4; 7 positions match TRBD1. Looked up from germline, CDR1 is MDHEN and CDR2 is SYDVKM. J lost 8 bases, V lost 5 bases, and 8 bases had no gene match. The CDR3 is 14 residues long. The CDR3 bases are TGTGCCAGCAGTCGCCCAGGGGGAGGGGAAAAACTGTTTTTT. Encoded protein: CASSRPGGGEKLFF.

The rearrangement links TRBV5-4 to TRBJ2-1; 13 bases align to TRBD2. The CDR3 runs to 16 residues. The J segment lost 9 bases and the V segment lost 5 bases, leaving 11 bases of the junction unmatched. Germline V lookup: CDR1 SGHNT, CDR2 YYREEE (reference sequence). The CDR3 bases are TGTGCCAGCAGGTCCGGACTAGCGGGGGATCTGGCTGAGCAGTTCTTC. Protein product: CASRSGLAGDLAEQFF.